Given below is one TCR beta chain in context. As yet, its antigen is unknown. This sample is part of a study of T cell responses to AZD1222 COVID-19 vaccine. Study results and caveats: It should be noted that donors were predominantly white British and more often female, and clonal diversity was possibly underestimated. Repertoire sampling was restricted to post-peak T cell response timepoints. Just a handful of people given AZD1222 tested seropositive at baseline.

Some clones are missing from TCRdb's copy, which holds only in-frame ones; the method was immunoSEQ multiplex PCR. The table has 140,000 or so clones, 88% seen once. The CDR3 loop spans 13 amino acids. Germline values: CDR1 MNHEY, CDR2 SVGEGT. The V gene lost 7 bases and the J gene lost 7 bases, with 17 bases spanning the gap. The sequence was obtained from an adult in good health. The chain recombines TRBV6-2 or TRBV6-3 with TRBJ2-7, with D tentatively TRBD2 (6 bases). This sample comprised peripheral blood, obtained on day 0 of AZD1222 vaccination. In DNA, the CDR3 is TGTGCCAGCAACCCCGGCCCCGGGGGTGAGCAGTACTTC. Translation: CASNPGPGGEQYF.